Sequencing of this T cell receptor (beta chain) was carried out in a study of T cells in Graves' hyperthyroidism and ophthalmopathy (dated by TCRdb to between 2017 and 2020). General notes on the study: Peripheral blood was collected at initial diagnosis, before any treatment. To identify TCR V-J signatures that set the groups apart, the researchers used a discovery cohort of 100 patients, made up of roughly 40 with Graves' ophthalmopathy and 57 with stable Graves' hyperthyroidism. Whether ophthalmopathy could be predicted prospectively was tested in an independent validation cohort made up of under 20 hyperthyroidism patients plus 17 patients who later progressed to ophthalmopathy. The roughly 91 discovery patients were randomly divided into training and test sets at a 7:3 ratio. In addition, the study compared T-cell repertoires in thyroid tissue and in blood from roughly 6 Graves' hyperthyroidism patients. After sampling, hyperthyroidism patients received methimazole starting at 30 mg daily, and ophthalmopathy patients received high-dose intravenous methylprednisolone. TCR Vbeta CDR3 sequencing of fewer than 150 peripheral blood samples (43 ophthalmopathy, about 74 hyperthyroidism and roughly 17 progressor patients) is reported in the paper.

The TCR beta CDR3 regions were amplified from RNA transcripts. The TCR CDR3 was subjected to a first round of RT-PCR using the HTBI primer set and the Qiagen OneStep RT-PCR kit. The libraries were constructed in a second round of multiplex PCR and then size-selected and purified. The libraries were sequenced on an Illumina HiSeq2000 using paired-end 100 bp reads. In the original analysis: Raw data were processed with SOAPnuke, discarding reads with adapters, uncalled bases, mean Phred below 15, or no exact constant-primer or identifier match. High-quality paired reads were merged with COPE v1.2.5, and unique nucleotide sequences were defined as clonotypes. Clonotypes were aligned to IMGT TRBV, TRBD and TRBJ reference segments using MiTCR v1.1. Analysis was restricted to V-J combinations with a frequency above 0.0001, which covered roughly 99% of repertoires. The TCS score was defined as the ratio of F50 (clonal expansion) to E x V (chaos), calculated using BLOSUM62-based TCRdist between CDR3 peptides within each V-J. Welch's t-statistics and random forest reduced 450 to 600 V-J features to under 15, which were used in a naive Bayes classifier (R e1071). In-frame beta chains were kept once TCRdb had trimmed the public reads at Q25 with fastp and called clones with MiXCR. CDR3 protein sequences are deduplicated, and each keeps its most common genes and DNA. Here the V and J calls rest on TCRdb's processing, not on the authors' analysis. The sample table holds 500,000 to 750,000 distinct CDR3 sequences, of which approximately 14% were seen once. Together, the top ten hold less than 9% of the sample.

Points the paper makes about the study in general: In validation, the model predicted progression to ophthalmopathy a median of roughly 6.5 months before onset, with around 70% sensitivity and roughly 77% specificity. A model built on a 13 V-J signature distinguished ophthalmopathy from stable hyperthyroidism, reaching around 88% sensitivity and 81.08% specificity in cross-validation and 80%/75% in testing. Blood samples also contained most of the expanded thyroid clonotypes (frequency above 0.001), which suggests that blood repertoires may reflect thyroid immune responses. No statistical method was used to fix the sample size in advance, and group allocation was not hidden from the investigators.

In the case of this clonotype: Which antigen it targets is not known. Base-call qualities are not available, and no considerably larger clone is one nucleotide away.

Measured from the cysteine to the phenylalanine, the CDR3 is 20 residues long. The kept DNA is CDR3 alone, 60 bases in frame from the first base. V lost 0 bases and J lost 0 bases, and the count of bases not matched to a germline gene is 16. Taken from the germline V gene, the CDR1 and CDR2 loops are SGHRS and YFSETQ. Ophthalmopathy patients had moderately to severely active disease, Clinical Activity Score of at least 3, NOSPECS grade of at least 4, and duration under 3 months. The study excluded patients with uncontrolled infections, other autoimmune diseases, pregnancy or lactation. Clinical symptoms, serum thyroxine and TRAb, thyroid ultrasound, and orbital computed tomography formed the basis for the diagnoses. Ficoll-Paque density gradient centrifugation was used to isolate PBMCs from about 10 ml of fresh peripheral blood. Total RNA was extracted with Trizol reagent, and quality was checked on an Agilent 2100 Bioanalyzer.

This sequence originates from a woman between 18 and 29 years old with Graves' ophthalmopathy. In this chain, TRBV5-1 is recombined with TRBJ2-5; TRBD1 aligns with 8 central bases. The specimen was blood. The DNA sequence is given as TGCGCCAGCAGCTTGGCTCGGATGTTAGGTACAGGGGGAAACCAAGAGACCCAGTACTTC. The encoded protein is CASSLARMLGTGGNQETQYF.